The clone carrying this T cell receptor beta chain appeared many times. No antigen is known for it. This record belongs to a study of T cell repertoires in cytomegalovirus infection. As for the study in general: In public TCR beta signatures, there were indications of both CMV infection and matching HLA type. General study results and limits: Carriage of CMV together with the relevant HLA was identifiable through cumulative public TCR beta family frequency. HLA-C-restricted CMV clonotypes gave the most frequent clonotype in two of eight donors.

TCRdb re-derived calls from the reads in MiXCR, one entry per CDR3 protein. In the table there are 210,000 or so distinct CDR3 sequences, around 6.4% of which are singletons. V dropped 7 bases and J dropped 7; count of bases not matched to a gene: 10. The CDR3 runs to 14 residues. Germline CDR1 SGHTA, CDR2 FQGNSA. The sequencing input was PBMCs. This receptor was obtained from a human donor in good health (CMV status not recorded). Some clones in this sample may be carry-over from other donors' samples. This chain joins TRBV7-2 and TRBJ2-5, with 9 positions matching TRBD2. CDR3 nucleotide sequence: TGTGCCAGCACGGCCAGCGGGGGGCCGGGGACCCAGTACTTC. Translating it yields CASTASGGPGTQYF.